These 4 T cell receptor beta chains were sequenced from one sample in a study of blood T cell repertoires in COVID-19. Produced via immunoSEQ multiplex PCR; TCRdb's table is partial and in-frame only. The sample carries about 120,000 clones, about 90% recorded once. Sequenced material: peripheral blood. The receptors shown here come from an older woman with acute or convalescent COVID-19.

Written as DNA, the CDR3 is TGTGCCAGCAGCCCGGGGTTCCCTCCCACGAGCTACACCTTC. Amino acids: CASSPGFPPTSYTF. The V gene is TRBV6-5, the J gene TRBJ1-2, with D hard to call. In germline, CDR1 is MNHEY, CDR2 SVGAGI. The CDR3 is made up of 14 amino acids. V lost 6 bases and J lost 9, with 20 bases in between.

This clone was seen a few times. The V gene is TRBV12-3 or TRBV12-4, the J gene TRBJ1-5; unclear D gene. The ends were cut back, 4 bases at V and 7 bases at J, with 8 bases in the middle. This CDR3 is 12 amino acids long. The CDR3 region is CASSYVQQPQHF. The DNA for the CDR3 is TGTGCCAGCAGTTATGTACAACAGCCCCAGCATTTT.

The chain couples TRBV4-1 to TRBJ1-3; no definite D call. The CDR3 has 15 amino acids. Trimming cost V 3 bases and J 3 bases, with 12 bases left between them. CDR1 and CDR2 (germline): MGHRA, YSYEKL. This CDR3 reads CASSHGRRGGNTIYF. CDR3 coding DNA: TGCGCCAGCAGCCACGGCCGTCGGGGTGGAAACACCATATATTTT.

The chain couples TRBV12-5 to TRBJ2-3, with TRBD2 matching 10 bases. After removal of 2 bases from V and 3 bases from J, the junction contained 11 bases not matched to a gene. The CDR3 totals 18 residues. CDR1 LGHNT and CDR2 FRNRAP come from the germline V gene. This chain's CDR3 is CASGLSGGAEVRTDTQYF. Written as DNA, the CDR3 is TGTGCTAGTGGTTTGAGCGGGGGGGCCGAAGTTAGGACAGATACGCAGTATTTT.